The 16 T cell receptor beta chains presented below share a single source sample, sequenced in a study of T cell responses to AZD1222 COVID-19 vaccine. Sequencing used immunoSEQ multiplex PCR; TCRdb keeps in-frame clones, though not all of them. Of approximately 120,000 clones in the sample, approximately 92% were seen once. The specimen was peripheral blood, collected on day 0 of AZD1222 vaccination. The receptors originated from an adult in good health.

The chain links TRBV7-3 to TRBJ2-2; D might be TRBD1 (5 bases). The V and J ends lost 4 bases and 3 bases respectively, with 15 bases between them. Germline V gene data show CDR1 as SGHTA and CDR2 as FQGTGA. The CDR3 totals 16 residues. The CDR3 reads CASSSASSRDTGELFF. CDR3 bases: TGTGCCAGCAGCTCCGCGAGTAGCAGGGACACCGGGGAGCTGTTTTTT.

The rearrangement joins TRBV28 to TRBJ2-3; D tentatively fits TRBD1 or TRBD2 (5 bases each). CDR1 MDHEN and CDR2 SYDVKM come from the germline V gene. V was shortened by 4 bases and J by 2 bases, with 16 bases between the two germline ends. The CDR3 length is 16 residues. The CDR3, as DNA: TGTGCCAGCAGTTCCCTTGGGGGACGTATCACAGATACGCAGTATTTT. This gives the protein CASSSLGGRITDTQYF.

The chain links TRBV27 to TRBJ1-2, with TRBD1 matching over 7 bases. The V gene's germline CDR1 is MNHEY and CDR2 SMNVEV (reference sequence). This CDR3 spans 16 amino acids. After removal of 1 base from V and 4 bases from J, the junction contained 9 bases not matched to a gene. The CDR3 nucleotides are TGTGCCAGCAGTTTATTGGGGGGGACAGTCCGCTATGGCTACACCTTC. This codes for CASSLLGGTVRYGYTF.

The V gene is TRBV6-5, the J gene TRBJ2-7; D remains ambiguous. CDR1 is MNHEY and CDR2 is SVGAGI in the germline V gene. V was clipped by 2 bases and J by 1 base, with 6 bases between them. The CDR3 length is 13 residues. For the CDR3, the DNA is TGTGCCAGCAGTTACGGGCCGTCCTACGAGCAGTACTTC. This translates into CASSYGPSYEQYF.

In DNA, the CDR3 is TGTGCCACCAGTCCCCGGGGAAAGGGGCCTAGCAATCAGCCCCAGCATTTT. Encoded protein: CATSPRGKGPSNQPQHF. The chain employs TRBV24-1 and TRBJ1-5; a weak D match, TRBD1 (5 bases). Trimming removed 6 bases at V and 0 bases at J, with 17 bases between. This CDR3 is built from 17 residues. Germline CDR1 and CDR2: KGHDR and SFDVKD.

The V and J genes are TRBV7-6 and TRBJ1-5, with TRBD1 as a possible D gene (5 bases). The CDR3 sequence is 15 residues long. V was shortened by 0 bases and J by 6 bases, with 12 bases between the two germline ends. Germline V gene sequence: CDR1 SGHVS, CDR2 FNYEAQ. CDR3 in amino acids: CASSLATGPAQPQHF. The CDR3, as DNA: TGTGCCAGCAGCTTAGCGACGGGACCCGCTCAGCCCCAGCATTTT.

The chain uses TRBV6-5 and TRBJ2-7, with 7 nucleotides matching TRBD1. Germline trimming cut 4 bases from V and 2 bases from J; bases unmatched to any gene: 5. CDR1 and CDR2 from the germline V gene are MNHEY and SVGAGI. The CDR3 has 14 amino acids. CDR3 bases: TGTGCCAGCAGTTCCGGGACAGAGCCCTACGAGCAGTACTTC. Encoded protein: CASSSGTEPYEQYF.

V gene TRBV2 combines with J gene TRBJ2-5; D remains ambiguous. This CDR3 has 11 residues. CDR1 SNHLY and CDR2 FYNNEI come from the germline V gene. V gave up 4 bases and J gave up 4 bases, with 4 bases separating them. The CDR3 nucleotides are TGTGCCAGCAGTGTAGGAGAGACCCAGTACTTC. This encodes CASSVGETQYF.

The rearrangement links TRBV10-3 to TRBJ2-3; TRBD2 matches at 10 bases. J gave up 5 bases and V 2 bases, and 7 bases lay outside the gene matches. Germline CDR1 reads ENHRY; CDR2 reads SYGVKD. The CDR3 totals 16 residues. CDR3 sequence (DNA): TGTGCCATCAGTGAGAACCTAGCGGGAGTTGTAGATACGCAGTATTTT. It specifies CAISENLAGVVDTQYF.

This clone was observed once. The V and J genes are TRBV27 and TRBJ2-3, with unresolved D. This CDR3 spans 12 amino acids. Trimming stripped 11 bases from V and 0 bases from J, with 9 bases between. CDR1 is MNHEY, CDR2 SMNVEV, per germline (reference sequence). CDR3 sequence reads: CALELSTDTQYF. In nucleotides, the CDR3 is TGTGCCCTTGAGTTGAGCACAGATACGCAGTATTTT.

This clone has just a few counts. This chain uses TRBV19 with TRBJ1-2; 8 positions agree with TRBD1. The CDR3 runs to 17 residues. The germline gives CDR1 LNHDA, CDR2 SQIVND (reference sequence). After removal of 1 base from V and 8 bases from J, the junction contained 15 bases not matched to a gene. As DNA, the CDR3 is TGTGCCAGTAGTATAGGATCTTCGACAGGGGCCTTGGGAGGCTACACCTTC. As protein: CASSIGSSTGALGGYTF.

The chain carries TRBV29-1 and TRBJ1-5; tentative D call: TRBD1 (5 bases). Germline assignment: CDR1 SQVTM and CDR2 ANQGSEA. The V gene lost 0 bases and the J gene lost 7 bases, with 10 bases spanning the gap. The CDR3 length is 13 residues. The CDR3 nucleotides read TGCAGCGTTGAAGATGGGGCAGGCCAGCCCCAGCATTTT. Translated, it gives CSVEDGAGQPQHF.

V and J are TRBV7-3 and TRBJ2-7; D gene unclear. Looked up from germline, CDR1 is SGHTA and CDR2 is FQGTGA. The CDR3 sequence is 13 residues long. V gave up 5 bases and J gave up 4 bases, with 12 bases separating them. CDR3 sequence (DNA): TGTGCCAGCAGCCCCGGGCCCTTATACGAGCAGTACTTC. The encoded protein is CASSPGPLYEQYF.

The V and J genes are TRBV6-1 and TRBJ2-7; D remains unclear. From germline, CDR1 is MNHNS and CDR2 SASEGT. This CDR3 spans 11 amino acids. V was clipped by 3 bases and J by 3 bases, with 3 bases between them. CDR3 sequence: CASSDNYEQYF. In DNA form, the CDR3 reads TGTGCCAGCAGTGATAACTACGAGCAGTACTTC.

This chain links TRBV7-3 with TRBJ2-1; 10 nucleotides agree with TRBD2. This CDR3 has 18 residues. Trimming cost V 5 bases and J 7 bases; bases outside gene matches: 17. In germline, CDR1 is SGHTA, CDR2 FQGTGA. In DNA, the CDR3 is TGTGCCAGCAGCCCCGGTAGGAGCGGGAGGGTGGGTAGGAATGAGCAGTTCTTC. It is translated as CASSPGRSGRVGRNEQFF.

The rearrangement links TRBV5-1 to TRBJ1-4, with a weak D call TRBD1 (5 bases). The CDR3 length is 14 residues. CDR1 and CDR2 (germline): SGHRS, YFSETQ. The germline V and J ends were trimmed by 1 base and 8 bases, with 12 bases remaining between them. The chain's CDR3 is CASSLSGGEEKLFF. DNA for the CDR3: TGCGCCAGCAGCTTGTCCGGGGGAGAGGAAAAACTGTTTTTT.